This T cell receptor beta chain was recorded in a study of identical twins. Study-wide points: Beta out-of-frame sequences showed weaker excess twin sharing. Invariant MAIT and iNKT cells could partly confound zero-insertion analyses. The more abundant beta clonotypes in cord blood had fewer insertions, and memory repertoires did not show this.

Comments on this clonotype: Its target is unknown.

Between the trimmed V and J ends, which lost 5 bases and 8 bases, there was a span of 19 bases. CDR3 size: 15 residues. The germline V gene has CDR1 LNHDA and CDR2 SQIVND (reference sequence). Template switching added a universal primer site; cDNA carried unique molecular identifiers. TCRdb itself ran the 5' RACE reads through MiXCR, one entry per CDR3 protein. This table holds roughly 250,000 distinct CDR3 sequences, more than 13% found once. The J gene is TRBJ2-1, the V gene TRBV19; D gene uncertain. The TCR comes from a woman aged 18-29 years in good health. Source material: memory (CD45RO+) T cells sorted from blood. The CDR3 loop is CASSSRTLLRDEQFF. CDR3 DNA: TGTGCCAGTAGTTCGCGGACCCTGCTTCGGGATGAGCAGTTCTTC. The entire variable domain, with the rest obtained from reference TRBV19 and TRBJ2-1, is as follows: DGGITQSPKYLFRKEGQNVTLSCEQNLNHDAMYWYRQDPGQGLRLIYYSQIVNDFQKGDIAEGYSVSREKKESFPLTVTSAQKNPTAFYLCASSSRTLLRDEQFFGPGTRLTVL.